This T cell receptor (beta chain) is drawn from a study of shared clonotypes between healthy human individuals. Broader study findings: The study found about 5% of naive CD4 clonotypes shared across a few donors.

V was clipped by 2 bases and J by 6 bases; unmatched bases: 5. The V gene's germline CDR1 is SGHTA and CDR2 FQGNSA. There are 14 residues in the CDR3. Both subsets, CD45RA+ naive and CD45RA-negative memory, were split from the CD4+ cells. With respect to this clone: Its specificity is unknown.

Profiled with immunoSEQ multiplex PCR; TCRdb holds only in-frame clones, not every one. The sample lists 2,500,000 or so clones, 85% to 95% occurring once. The receptor's source is a man younger than 30 in good health. The sample comprised naive CD4+ T cells sorted from blood. Documented subset: CD45RA+ positively selected. This chain links TRBV7-2 with TRBJ1-1, with 8 bases matching TRBD1. The chain's CDR3 is CASSLTGGMPEAFF. DNA for the CDR3: TGTGCCAGCAGCTTAACAGGGGGGATGCCTGAAGCTTTCTTT.